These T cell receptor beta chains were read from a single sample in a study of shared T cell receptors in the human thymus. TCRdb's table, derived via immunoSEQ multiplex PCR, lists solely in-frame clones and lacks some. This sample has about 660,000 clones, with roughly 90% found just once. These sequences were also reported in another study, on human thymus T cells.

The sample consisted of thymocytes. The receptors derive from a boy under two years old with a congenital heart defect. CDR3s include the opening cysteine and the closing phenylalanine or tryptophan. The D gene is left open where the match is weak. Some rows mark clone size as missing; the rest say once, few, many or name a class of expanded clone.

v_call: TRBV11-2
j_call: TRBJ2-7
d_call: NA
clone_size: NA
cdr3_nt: TGTGCCAGCAGCAGGGAGGTCAGGTACGAGCAGTACTTC
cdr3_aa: CASSREVRYEQYF

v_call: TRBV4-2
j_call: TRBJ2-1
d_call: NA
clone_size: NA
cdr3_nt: TGTGCCAGCAGCCAAGATAGGCGGCAGCAGTTCTTC
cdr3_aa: CASSQDRRQQFF

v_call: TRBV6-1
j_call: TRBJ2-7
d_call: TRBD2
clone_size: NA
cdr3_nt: TGTGCCAGCAGTGAAAGGACTAGCGGGGGGACCTCCTACGAGCAGTACTTC
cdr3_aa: CASSERTSGGTSYEQYF

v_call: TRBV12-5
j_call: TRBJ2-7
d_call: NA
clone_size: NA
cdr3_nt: TGTGCTAGTGGTTTGGTGAGTTACGAGCAGTACTTC
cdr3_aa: CASGLVSYEQYF

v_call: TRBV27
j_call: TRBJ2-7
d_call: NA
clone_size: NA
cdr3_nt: TGTGCCAGCAGATACAGGATTCGCTACGAGCAGTACTTC
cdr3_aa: CASRYRIRYEQYF

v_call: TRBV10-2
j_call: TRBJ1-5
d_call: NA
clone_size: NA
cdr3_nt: TGCGCCAGCAGTCTGTGGGGACAAAAGCCCAATCAGCCCCAGCATTTT
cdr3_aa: CASSLWGQKPNQPQHF

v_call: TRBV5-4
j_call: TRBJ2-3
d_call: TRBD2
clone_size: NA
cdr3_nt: TGTGCCAGCAGCTTGGGGCCGGGTGCTAGCGGGAGAGTCGGCACAGATACGCAGTATTTT
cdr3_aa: CASSLGPGASGRVGTDTQYF

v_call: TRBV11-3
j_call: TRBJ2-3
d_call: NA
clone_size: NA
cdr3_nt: TGTGCCAGCAGCTGGAGCGGTAGCACAGATACGCAGTATTTT
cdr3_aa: CASSWSGSTDTQYF

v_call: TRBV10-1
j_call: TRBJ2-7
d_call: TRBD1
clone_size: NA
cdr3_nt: TGCGCCAGCAGTGCTCCGGGACAGACATACGAGCAGTACTTC
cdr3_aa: CASSAPGQTYEQYF

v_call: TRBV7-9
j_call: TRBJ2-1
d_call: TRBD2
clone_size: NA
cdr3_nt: TGTGCCAGCAGGACCCCGGGACTAGCGGGTTACAATGAGCAGTTCTTC
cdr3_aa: CASRTPGLAGYNEQFF

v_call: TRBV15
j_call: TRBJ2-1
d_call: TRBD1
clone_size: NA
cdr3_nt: TGTGCCACCAGCAGCAGGGGGTACAATGAGCAGTTCTTC
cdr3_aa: CATSSRGYNEQFF

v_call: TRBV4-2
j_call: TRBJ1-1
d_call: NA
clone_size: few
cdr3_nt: TGTGCCAGCAGCCAAGAACTGGGCGTATACACTGAAGCTTTCTTT
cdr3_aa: CASSQELGVYTEAFF

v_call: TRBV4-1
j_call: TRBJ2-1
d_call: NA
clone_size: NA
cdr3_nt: TGCGCCAGCAGCCGACTAGTCCCCCGCTCCTACAATGAGCAGTTCTTC
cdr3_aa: CASSRLVPRSYNEQFF

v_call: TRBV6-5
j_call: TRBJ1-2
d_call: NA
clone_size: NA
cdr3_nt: TGTGCCAGCAGGCGGTTACAGGGCGGCGATGGCTACACCTTC
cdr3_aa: CASRRLQGGDGYTF

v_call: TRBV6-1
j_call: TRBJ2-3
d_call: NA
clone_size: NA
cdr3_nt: TGTGCCATCCGTGACGGGGGAGATACGCAGTATTTT
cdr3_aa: CAIRDGGDTQYF

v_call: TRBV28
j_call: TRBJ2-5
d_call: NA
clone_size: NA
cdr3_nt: TGTGCCAGCAGTTTTTGGGGCGGGGTGTACCAAGAGACCCAGTACTTC
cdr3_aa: CASSFWGGVYQETQYF

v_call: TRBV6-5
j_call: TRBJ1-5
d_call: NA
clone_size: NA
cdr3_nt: TGTGCCAGCAGTTTCCCTGGTGGGCAAAGCAATCAGCCCCAGCATTTT
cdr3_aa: CASSFPGGQSNQPQHF

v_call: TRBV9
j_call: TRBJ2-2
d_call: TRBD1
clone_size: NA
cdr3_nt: TGTGCCAGCAGCATAAGGACAGGGGGAGTTAGCACCGGGGAGCTGTTTTTT
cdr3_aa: CASSIRTGGVSTGELFF

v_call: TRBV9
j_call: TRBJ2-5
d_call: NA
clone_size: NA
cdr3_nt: TGTGCCAGCAGCGCCGTAGGGGGAGGGGTTGCGGCCGAGACTAGCTGCCAAGAGACCCAGTACTTC
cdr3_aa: CASSAVGGGVAAETSCQETQYF

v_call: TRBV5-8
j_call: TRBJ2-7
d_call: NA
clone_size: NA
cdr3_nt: TGTGCCAGCAGCTTGGCCAGGGCCGGCTACGAGCAGTACTTC
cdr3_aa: CASSLARAGYEQYF

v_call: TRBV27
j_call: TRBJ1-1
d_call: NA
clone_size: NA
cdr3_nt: TGTGCCAGCAGTTTAAAAAATATGGAGAAGGGGGTCAGGGACACTGAAGCTTTCTTT
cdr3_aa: CASSLKNMEKGVRDTEAFF

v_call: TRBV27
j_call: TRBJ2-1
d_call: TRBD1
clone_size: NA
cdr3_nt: TGTGCCAGCAATTCTGGACAGGGGTACAATGAGCAGTTCTTC
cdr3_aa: CASNSGQGYNEQFF

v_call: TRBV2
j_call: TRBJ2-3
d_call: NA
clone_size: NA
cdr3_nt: TGTGCCAGCAGTCTTAGAGGTAGCCCCCCAGATACGCAGTATTTT
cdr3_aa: CASSLRGSPPDTQYF

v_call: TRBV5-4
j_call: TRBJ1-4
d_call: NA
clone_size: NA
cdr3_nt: TGTGCCAGCAGCTTCGGGCAGGGGCCTACAACTAATGAAAAACTGTTTTTT
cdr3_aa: CASSFGQGPTTNEKLFF

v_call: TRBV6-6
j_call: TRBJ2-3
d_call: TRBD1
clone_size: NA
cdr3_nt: TGTGCCAGCAGTAGGGACAGGGGAGGAGATACGCAGTATTTT
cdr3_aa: CASSRDRGGDTQYF

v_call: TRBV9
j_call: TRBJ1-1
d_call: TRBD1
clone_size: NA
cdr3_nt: TGTGCCAGCAGCGTTTGGGGACAGGTCAACACTGAAGCTTTCTTT
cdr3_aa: CASSVWGQVNTEAFF

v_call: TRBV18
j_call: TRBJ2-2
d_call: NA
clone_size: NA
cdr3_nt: TGTGCCAGCTCAACCGGGAGGAACACCGGGGAGCTGTTTTTT
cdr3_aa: CASSTGRNTGELFF

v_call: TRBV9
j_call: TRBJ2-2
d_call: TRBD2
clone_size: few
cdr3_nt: TGTGCCAGCAGCGTAGGTAGCGGGAGGGGACCCGGGGAGCTGTTTTTT
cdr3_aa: CASSVGSGRGPGELFF

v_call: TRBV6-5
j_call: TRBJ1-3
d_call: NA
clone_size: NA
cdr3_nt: TGTGCCAGCAGGTCAGGCTTCTCTGGAAACACCATATATTTT
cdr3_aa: CASRSGFSGNTIYF

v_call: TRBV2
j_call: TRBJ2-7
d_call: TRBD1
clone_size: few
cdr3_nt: TGTGCCAGCAGGGGACAGGGATCCAGCTACGAGCAGTACTTC
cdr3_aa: CASRGQGSSYEQYF

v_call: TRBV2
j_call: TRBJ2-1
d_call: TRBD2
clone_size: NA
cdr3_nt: TGTGCCAGCAGTGAACGACTAGCGGGAGCTTACAATGAGCAGTTCTTC
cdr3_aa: CASSERLAGAYNEQFF

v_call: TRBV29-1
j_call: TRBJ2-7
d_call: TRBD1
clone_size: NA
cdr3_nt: TGCAGCGTTGTGATCAGTCCTCATGGACAGGCAGAAATCTACGAGCAGTACTTC
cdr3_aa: CSVVISPHGQAEIYEQYF

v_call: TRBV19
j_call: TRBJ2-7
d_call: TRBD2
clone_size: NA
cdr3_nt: TGTGCCAGTAGTGCAAGCGGGAGAGGGTACGAGCAGTACTTC
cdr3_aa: CASSASGRGYEQYF

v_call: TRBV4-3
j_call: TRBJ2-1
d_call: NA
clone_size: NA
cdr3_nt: TGCGCCAGCAGCCAAGATTTTAGGTCACCGGGGGATGAGCAGTTCTTC
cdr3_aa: CASSQDFRSPGDEQFF

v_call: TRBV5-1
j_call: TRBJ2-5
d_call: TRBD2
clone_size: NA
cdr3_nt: TGCGCCAGCACCTTGGTCACTAGCGGGAAGGTTTGGGAGACCCAGTACTTC
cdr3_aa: CASTLVTSGKVWETQYF

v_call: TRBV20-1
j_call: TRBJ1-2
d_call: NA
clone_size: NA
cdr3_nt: TGCAGTGCTAGATGGACAGCGGGCTACACCTTC
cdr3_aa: CSARWTAGYTF

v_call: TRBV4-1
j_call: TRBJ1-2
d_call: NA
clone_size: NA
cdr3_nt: TGCGCCAGCAGCCAACTGCGGTCGAATCTAGGGGAATTGGTAAATGGCTACACCTTC
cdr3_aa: CASSQLRSNLGELVNGYTF

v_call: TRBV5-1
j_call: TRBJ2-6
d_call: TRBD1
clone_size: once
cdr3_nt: TGCGCCAGCAGCTTGGAAACAGGGGGCTCCCTCTCTGGGGCCAACGTCCTGACTTTC
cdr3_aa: CASSLETGGSLSGANVLTF

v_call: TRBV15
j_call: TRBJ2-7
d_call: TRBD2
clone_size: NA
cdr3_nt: TGTGCCACCAGCAGAGACCGACTAGCGTTAAACTCCTACGAGCAGTACTTC
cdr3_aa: CATSRDRLALNSYEQYF

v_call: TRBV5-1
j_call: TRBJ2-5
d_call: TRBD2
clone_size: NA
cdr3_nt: TGCGCCAGCAGCTTATGGGGGGAGGGTGAGGAGACCCAGTACTTC
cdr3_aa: CASSLWGEGEETQYF